The 26 T cell receptor beta chains reported below all come from one sample, sequenced in a study of blood T cell repertoires in COVID-19. The data were produced by immunoSEQ multiplex PCR, yet TCRdb's version contains in-frame clones alone and is incomplete. The table has around 270,000 clones, approximately 86% seen once. Sequencing was done on a sample of peripheral blood. The receptors derive from a woman in her sixties or seventies with COVID-19, enrolled during active disease.

V and J are TRBV5-1 and TRBJ1-1; 8 bases match TRBD1. This CDR3 has 14 residues. Germline V gene sequence: CDR1 SGHRS, CDR2 YFSETQ. Trimming at V came to 3 bases and at J to 10 bases, leaving 11 bases not matched to a gene. In DNA, the CDR3 is TGCGCCAGCAGCTATAGGACAGGGCTTAAGGGAGCTTTCTTT. Amino acids: CASSYRTGLKGAFF.

CDR3 amino acids: CASSIDSTGVKQETQYF. The DNA for the CDR3 is TGTGCCAGTAGTATAGATAGCACAGGGGTCAAACAAGAGACCCAGTACTTC. This chain links TRBV19 with TRBJ2-5, with 7 nucleotides matching TRBD1. The trim removed 0 bases at V and 2 bases at J, leaving 9 bases unmatched. The CDR3 extends over 17 amino acids. The germline V gene encodes CDR1 LNHDA and CDR2 SQIVND (reference sequence).

This chain joins TRBV9 and TRBJ2-2; D is perhaps TRBD1 (6 bases). The CDR3 is 15 residues long. Germline values: CDR1 SGDLS, CDR2 YYNGEE. Trimming shortened V by 4 bases and J by 5 bases, and 15 bases separated the two germline ends. The CDR3 sequence is CASSPGLGGTGELFF. The CDR3 DNA follows: TGTGCCAGCAGCCCCGGCTTAGGGGGTACCGGGGAGCTGTTTTTT.

The V gene is TRBV2, the J gene TRBJ1-1; D gene uncertain. Trimming pared 6 bases from V and 1 base from J, leaving 12 bases between. CDR1 is SNHLY, CDR2 FYNNEI, per germline. The CDR3 is 14 residues long. CDR3 residues: CASRIGWQNTEAFF. The CDR3 DNA reads TGTGCCAGCAGGATTGGTTGGCAGAACACTGAAGCTTTCTTT. The complete variable domain, with remaining parts taken from reference TRBV2 and TRBJ1-1, reads EPEVTQTPSHQVTQMGQEVILRCVPISNHLYFYWYRQILGQKVEFLVSFYNNEISEKSEIFDDQFSVERPDGSNFTLKIRSTKLEDSAMYFCASRIGWQNTEAFFGQGTRLTVV.

CDR3 in amino acids: CASSLILGTAFNEQFF. In nucleotides, the CDR3 is TGTGCCAGCAGCTTGATTTTAGGGACAGCGTTCAATGAGCAGTTCTTC. The chain is built from TRBV5-6 and TRBJ2-1; 7 nucleotides match TRBD1. V lost 1 base and J lost 6; bases outside the gene matches: 10. Germline V lookup: CDR1 SGHDT, CDR2 YYEEEE. This CDR3 has 16 residues.

The V gene is TRBV7-9, the J gene TRBJ1-2; D is possibly TRBD1 (5 bases). Germline-derived CDR1 and CDR2 are SEHNR and FQNEAQ (reference sequence). The V gene lost 1 base and the J gene lost 5 bases, with 14 bases spanning the gap. CDR3 length: 15 amino acids. In DNA, the CDR3 is TGTGCCAGCAGCTTAGGGAGCCAGGGTGGATATGGCTACACCTTC. Protein: CASSLGSQGGYGYTF.

The CDR3 sequence: CASSQGLAGGRYNEQFF. CDR3 nucleotide sequence: TGCGCCAGCAGCCAAGGGCTAGCGGGGGGGAGGTACAATGAGCAGTTCTTC. V is TRBV4-3 and J is TRBJ2-1, with 12 bases identical to TRBD2. This CDR3 comprises 17 residues. Per germline, CDR1 LGHNA and CDR2 YSLEER. V gave up 1 base and J gave up 4 bases; unmatched junction bases: 5.

This clone was observed a few times. The chain couples TRBV3-1 (or the pseudogene TRBV3-2) to TRBJ1-6; TRBD1 matches 8 bases. The CDR3 consists of 15 residues. Per germline, CDR1 LGHDT and CDR2 YNNKEL (reference sequence). V shed 1 base and J 8 bases; nucleotides not matched to a gene: 4. The CDR3 sequence: CASSQVGQGYSPLHF. Here the CDR3 DNA reads TGTGCCAGCAGCCAAGTCGGACAGGGCTATTCACCCCTCCACTTT.

The rearrangement uses TRBV9 and TRBJ2-3; 9 nucleotides agree with TRBD2. Germline values: CDR1 SGDLS, CDR2 YYNGEE. J gave up 5 bases and V 3 bases, and 10 bases lay outside the gene matches. The CDR3 has 16 residues. This chain's CDR3 is CASSERASGRIDTQYF. The CDR3 region has the DNA TGTGCCAGCAGCGAGAGGGCCAGCGGGAGGATAGATACGCAGTATTTT.

The J gene is TRBJ1-1, the V gene TRBV12-3 or TRBV12-4; no definite D call. The V end was cut by 8 bases, the J end by 5 bases, with 15 bases between. CDR3 size: 13 residues. The CDR3 DNA sequence: TGTGCCAGCGGTATCACCGGGGAGACTGAAGCTTTCTTT. It specifies CASGITGETEAFF.

The chain couples TRBV14 to TRBJ2-1; 7 nucleotides agree with TRBD2. The germline gives CDR1 SGHDN, CDR2 FVKESK. CDR3 size: 18 residues. J gave up 7 bases and V 4 bases, and 19 bases lay outside the gene matches. CDR3 residues: CASSPPLGGVAFVNEQFF. CDR3 DNA: TGTGCCAGCAGCCCCCCATTGGGGGGGGTGGCTTTTGTGAATGAGCAGTTCTTC.

V is TRBV11-2 and J is TRBJ1-6, with a tentative D call TRBD1 (5 bases). V lost 5 bases, J lost 7 bases, and 18 bases lay in between. CDR1 SGHAT and CDR2 FQNNGV come from the germline V gene. The CDR3 runs 16 residues. DNA of the CDR3: TGTGCCAGCAGCGCAGGGTGGGGGGGTGAGAATTCACCCCTCCACTTT. Translated: CASSAGWGGENSPLHF.

In this sample, this clone turned up many times. The CDR3 DNA follows: TGTGCCAGTAGTATCCTCTCTGGAAACACCATATATTTT. This translates into CASSILSGNTIYF. This chain links TRBV19 with TRBJ1-3, with D unresolved. The germline V and J ends were trimmed by 3 bases and 0 bases, with 3 bases remaining between them. CDR3 length: 13 amino acids. Germline V gene sequence: CDR1 LNHDA, CDR2 SQIVND (reference sequence). The entire variable domain, with the rest obtained from reference TRBV19 and TRBJ1-3, is as follows: DGGITQSPKYLFRKEGQNVTLSCEQNLNHDAMYWYRQDPGQGLRLIYYSQIVNDFQKGDIAEGYSVSREKKESFPLTVTSAQKNPTAFYLCASSILSGNTIYFGEGSWLTVV.

V gene TRBV19 combines with J gene TRBJ2-1; 7 nucleotides align to TRBD2. This CDR3 is built from 13 residues. CDR1 and CDR2 from the germline V gene are LNHDA and SQIVND (reference sequence). With 5 bases clipped from V and 7 bases from J, the junction kept 5 bases outside the gene matches. CDR3 sequence: CASSQPGGNEQFF. The CDR3, as DNA: TGTGCCAGTAGTCAACCCGGGGGGAATGAGCAGTTCTTC.

This chain uses TRBV7-9 with TRBJ2-1; TRBD2 aligns across 10 bases. With 5 bases clipped from V and 12 bases from J, the junction kept 13 bases outside the gene matches. The CDR3 extends over 15 amino acids. Germline-derived CDR1 and CDR2 are SEHNR and FQNEAQ (reference sequence). The CDR3 protein is CASSLEGLAGEVQFF. CDR3 DNA: TGTGCCAGCAGCCTAGAGGGGCTAGCGGGAGAGGTGCAGTTCTTC.

This sequence joins TRBV5-6 and TRBJ2-1; 13 nucleotides match TRBD2. V was pared by 2 bases and J by 12 bases, with 14 bases of the junction left unmatched. Germline CDR1 is SGHDT and CDR2 is YYEEEE. This CDR3 comprises 17 residues. The chain's CDR3 is CASSFAGTSGIIKGQFF. The CDR3, as DNA: TGTGCCAGCAGCTTCGCCGGGACTAGCGGGATTATTAAAGGGCAGTTCTTC. Full variable domain (outside the CDR3, taken from reference TRBV5-6 and TRBJ2-1): DAGVTQSPTHLIKTRGQQVTLRCSPKSGHDTVSWYQQALGQGPQFIFQYYEEEERQRGNFPDRFSGHQFPNYSSELNVNALLLGDSALYLCASSFAGTSGIIKGQFFGPGTRLTVL.

The V and J genes are TRBV25-1 and TRBJ2-7; the match to TRBD2 covers 15 bases. The CDR3 spans 16 residues. CDR1 is MGHDK and CDR2 is SYGVNS in the germline V gene. After removal of 7 bases from V and 4 bases from J, the junction contained 8 bases not matched to a gene. The CDR3 protein is CASTGAGTSGGYEQYF. The CDR3, as DNA: TGTGCCAGCACCGGGGCGGGGACTAGCGGGGGGTACGAGCAGTACTTC.

V is TRBV19 and J is TRBJ2-5, with D maybe TRBD2 (6 bases). This CDR3 region has 15 residues. The germline V and J ends were trimmed by 6 bases and 5 bases, with 19 bases remaining between them. The germline V gene encodes CDR1 LNHDA and CDR2 SQIVND (reference sequence). CDR3: CASRLRGGKYETQYF. The DNA for the CDR3 is TGTGCCAGTAGGCTTCGGGGAGGCAAATACGAGACCCAGTACTTC.

The rearrangement links TRBV5-1 to TRBJ1-2; 12 nucleotides line up with TRBD1. The V gene's germline CDR1 is SGHRS and CDR2 YFSETQ. The CDR3 is 14 residues long. Germline trimming cut 5 bases from V and 4 bases from J; bases unmatched to any gene: 3. For the CDR3, the DNA is TGCGCCAGCAGAGGGACAGGGGGCTCCTATGGCTACACCTTC. Its translation: CASRGTGGSYGYTF.

The V and J genes are TRBV4-3 and TRBJ2-3, with 8 nucleotides matching TRBD2. Trimming at V came to 0 bases and at J to 6 bases, leaving 8 bases not matched to a gene. CDR3 length equals 16 residues. Looked up from germline, CDR1 is LGHNA and CDR2 is YSLEER. CDR3 nucleotide sequence: TGCGCCAGCAGCCAAGACGGGACTAGTGACACCGATACGCAGTATTTT. Its translation is CASSQDGTSDTDTQYF.

Worth noting for this clone: Other DNA sequences of this sample code for an identical CDR3. The rearrangement links TRBV28 to TRBJ2-3; no clear D gene. The CDR3 consists of 13 residues. Trimming took 5 bases from V and 0 from J, leaving 6 bases between them. Germline CDR1 MDHEN, CDR2 SYDVKM. CDR3 sequence: CASSPQSTDTQYF. The CDR3 bases are TGTGCCAGCAGTCCACAGAGCACAGATACGCAGTATTTT.

The chain uses TRBV11-1 and TRBJ2-2, with TRBD2 as a possible D gene (7 bases). V dropped 6 bases and J dropped 4 bases, with 12 bases sitting between them. The CDR3 sequence is 14 residues long. CDR1 and CDR2 (germline): SGHAT, FQDESV (reference sequence). The CDR3 loop is CASRPRGRTGELFF. The CDR3 DNA reads as TGTGCCAGCAGGCCGCGGGGGCGCACCGGGGAGCTGTTTTTT.

This chain connects TRBV5-1 to TRBJ1-2, with TRBD1 matching 8 bases. V lost 3 bases, J lost 8 bases, and 12 bases stayed unmatched. The CDR3 loop spans 15 amino acids. The germline gives CDR1 SGHRS, CDR2 YFSETQ. DNA of the CDR3: TGCGCCAGCAGCTCCACAACCGGACAGGGCGGAGGCTACACCTTC. Translated, it gives CASSSTTGQGGGYTF.

This clone has a handful of counts. V gene TRBV28 combines with J gene TRBJ2-7; TRBD2 aligns across 13 bases. The ends lost 6 bases at V and 2 bases at J; junction bases unmatched: 4. Germline V gene lookup returns CDR1 MDHEN and CDR2 SYDVKM. This CDR3 is built from 15 residues. The CDR3 region is CASRAGLAGTYEQYF. The CDR3 nucleotides are TGTGCCAGCAGGGCGGGACTAGCGGGGACCTACGAGCAGTACTTC.

J is TRBJ2-1 and V is TRBV27; TRBD2 matches at 9 bases. The CDR3 has 16 residues. J lost 6 bases, V lost 3 bases, and 9 bases had no gene match. In germline, CDR1 is MNHEY, CDR2 SMNVEV (reference sequence). This CDR3 is CASSFMAGGSLNEQFF. Here the CDR3 DNA reads TGTGCCAGCAGTTTTATGGCGGGAGGGAGTCTCAATGAGCAGTTCTTC.

The J gene is TRBJ1-6, the V gene TRBV28, with 8 bases fitting TRBD1. With 5 bases clipped from V and 7 bases from J, the junction kept 7 bases outside the gene matches. The CDR3 sequence is 15 residues long. Germline V gives CDR1 MDHEN, CDR2 SYDVKM. The CDR3 sequence: CASSRRGLPNSPLHF. CDR3 bases: TGTGCCAGCAGTCGCAGGGGGCTCCCGAATTCACCCCTCCACTTT.